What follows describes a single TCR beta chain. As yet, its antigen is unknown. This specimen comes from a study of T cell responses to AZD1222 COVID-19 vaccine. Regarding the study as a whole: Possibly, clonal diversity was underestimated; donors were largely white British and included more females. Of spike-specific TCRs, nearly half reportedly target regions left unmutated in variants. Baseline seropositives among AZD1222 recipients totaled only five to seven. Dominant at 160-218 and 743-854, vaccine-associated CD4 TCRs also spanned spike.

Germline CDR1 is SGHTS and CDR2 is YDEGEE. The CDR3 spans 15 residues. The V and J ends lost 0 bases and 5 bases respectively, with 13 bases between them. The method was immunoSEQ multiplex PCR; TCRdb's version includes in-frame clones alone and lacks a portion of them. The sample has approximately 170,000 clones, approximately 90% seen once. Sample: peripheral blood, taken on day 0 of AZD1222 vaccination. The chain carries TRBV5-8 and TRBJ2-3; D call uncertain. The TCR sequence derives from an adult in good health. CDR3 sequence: CASSLVRLSGDTQYF. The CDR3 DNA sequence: TGTGCCAGCAGCTTGGTCAGACTTTCCGGAGATACGCAGTATTTT. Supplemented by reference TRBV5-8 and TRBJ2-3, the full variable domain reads EAGVTQSPTHLIKTRGQQATLRCSPISGHTSVYWYQQALGLGLQFLLWYDEGEERNRGNFPPRFSGRQFPNYSSELNVNALELEDSALYLCASSLVRLSGDTQYFGPGTRLTVL.